The rows below give T cell receptor beta chains drawn from one sample of a study of Ad26.COV2.S vaccination and SARS-CoV-2 variants. Sequencing was performed with immunoSEQ multiplex PCR; in TCRdb, only in-frame clones are kept and a portion is missing. Of 500,000 or so clones in the sample, 70% to 90% were seen once. The specimen comprised peripheral blood, sampled in a trial of Ad26.COV2.S vaccine versus placebo. These receptors all stem from a person aged 18 to 59 who received the Ad26.COV2.S COVID-19 vaccine or a placebo. Each CDR3 is given with its conserved first and last residue. Fields, in order: clone size, V gene, CDR3 length, D gene, J gene, CDR3 protein, CDR3 DNA. A D gene is named only where the DNA matches it firmly. Clone size is given for some rows only: seen once, a few or many times, or a class if the clone is expanded.

NA,TRBV14,14,NA,TRBJ1-1,CASSPTRADTEAFF,TGTGCCAGCAGCCCCACCCGGGCAGACACTGAAGCTTTCTTT
NA,TRBV6-2/TRBV6-3,16,NA,TRBJ2-1,CASSYPRPGRRNEQFF,TGTGCCAGCAGTTACCCGAGACCAGGAAGGAGGAATGAGCAGTTCTTC
NA,TRBV7-2,14,NA,TRBJ1-2,CASSSPQGSYGYTF,TGTGCCAGCAGCTCGCCGCAGGGATCCTATGGCTACACCTTC
NA,TRBV30,13,NA,TRBJ1-1,CAWRVTMNTEAFF,TGTGCCTGGAGAGTCACCATGAACACTGAAGCTTTCTTT
NA,TRBV5-1,15,TRBD1,TRBJ1-4,CASSLGQGGGEKLFF,TGCGCCAGCAGCCTGGGACAGGGTGGAGGTGAAAAACTGTTTTTT
NA,TRBV6-6,14,NA,TRBJ2-7,CASSYPAGSYEQYF,TGTGCCAGCAGTTACCCCGCCGGATCCTACGAGCAGTACTTC
NA,TRBV30,15,NA,TRBJ2-2,CAWGRGGLGTGELFF,TGTGCCTGGGGGAGAGGAGGGCTTGGCACCGGGGAGCTGTTTTTT
NA,TRBV18,16,TRBD1,TRBJ1-6,CASSPTTGTSNSPLHF,TGTGCCAGCTCACCGACGACAGGGACCTCGAATTCACCCCTCCACTTT
NA,TRBV19,15,NA,TRBJ1-3,CASSIAVHSGNTIYF,TGTGCCAGTAGTATTGCGGTACACTCTGGAAACACCATATATTTT
once,TRBV9,14,NA,TRBJ2-1,CASSALSSYNEQFF,TGTGCCAGCAGCGCCCTTAGCTCCTACAATGAGCAGTTCTTC
NA,TRBV7-2,15,NA,TRBJ2-5,CASSSSEGGGETQYF,TGTGCCAGCAGCTCGTCTGAGGGGGGAGGGGAGACCCAGTACTTC
once,TRBV11-3,17,NA,TRBJ2-1,CASSLDRGGRIYNEQFF,TGTGCCAGCAGCTTAGATCGAGGAGGCAGGATCTACAATGAGCAGTTCTTC
NA,TRBV27,18,TRBD2,TRBJ2-3,CASSLRSGRAGSTDTQYF,TGTGCCAGCAGTTTACGGTCCGGGAGGGCCGGTAGCACAGATACGCAGTATTTT
NA,TRBV5-6,14,NA,TRBJ2-7,CASSSGPTKYEQYF,TGTGCCAGCAGCTCCGGACCAACTAAATACGAGCAGTACTTC
NA,TRBV5-4,13,NA,TRBJ2-3,CASRHRGTDTQYF,TGTGCCAGCAGACACAGGGGCACAGATACGCAGTATTTT
NA,TRBV6-5,14,TRBD1,TRBJ1-1,CASKRTGGNPEAFF,TGTGCCAGCAAAAGGACAGGGGGTAATCCTGAAGCTTTCTTT
NA,TRBV5-4,14,TRBD2,TRBJ2-1,CASSLGLANGEQFF,TGTGCCAGCAGCTTGGGACTAGCGAACGGTGAGCAGTTCTTC
NA,TRBV10-3,14,NA,TRBJ1-1,CAIREGHAGTEAFF,TGTGCCATCAGGGAGGGACATGCCGGCACTGAAGCTTTCTTT
NA,TRBV19,17,TRBD2,TRBJ2-2,CASRVLAGGAETGELFF,TGTGCCAGTAGAGTCCTCGCGGGGGGGGCCGAGACCGGGGAGCTGTTTTTT
NA,TRBV18,14,NA,TRBJ1-6,CASSPRDRDSPLHF,TGTGCCAGCTCACCCCGGGACCGCGATTCACCCCTCCACTTT
NA,TRBV4-2,17,NA,TRBJ1-2,CASSQEGPGRRGRGYTF,TGTGCCAGCAGCCAAGAAGGCCCCGGACGGCGGGGGCGTGGCTACACCTTC
once,TRBV5-8,15,NA,TRBJ2-1,CASSLVGRVYNEQFF,TGTGCCAGCAGCTTGGTGGGCAGGGTCTACAATGAGCAGTTCTTC
NA,TRBV5-1,16,TRBD1,TRBJ2-4,CASSLSGTGNKNIQYF,TGCGCCAGCAGCTTGTCTGGGACAGGGAATAAAAACATTCAGTACTTC
NA,TRBV19,13,TRBD2,TRBJ2-1,CASSLAGVNEQFF,TGTGCCAGTAGCCTAGCGGGAGTCAATGAGCAGTTCTTC
NA,TRBV27,15,NA,TRBJ2-1,CASSSLGRTYNEQFF,TGTGCCAGCAGTTCCTTAGGCAGAACCTACAATGAGCAGTTCTTC
NA,TRBV9,14,NA,TRBJ2-7,CASSVEGESYEQYF,TGTGCCAGCAGCGTAGAGGGGGAGTCCTACGAGCAGTACTTC
NA,TRBV7-9,14,NA,TRBJ2-7,CASSDGTNSYEQYF,TGTGCCAGCAGTGACGGGACCAACTCCTACGAGCAGTACTTC
NA,TRBV5-4,15,NA,TRBJ2-2,CASSFGGAGTGELFF,TGTGCCAGCAGCTTCGGGGGAGCGGGCACCGGGGAGCTGTTTTTT
NA,TRBV19,16,TRBD1,TRBJ1-5,CASSPTDQGQGQPQHF,TGTGCCAGTAGTCCTACGGATCAGGGACAGGGTCAGCCCCAGCATTTT
NA,TRBV24-1,16,NA,TRBJ2-1,CATSDLWAGANNEQFF,TGTGCCACCAGTGATTTGTGGGCAGGGGCCAACAATGAGCAGTTCTTC
NA,TRBV10-3,13,NA,TRBJ1-1,CAISDWGNTEAFF,TGTGCCATCAGTGATTGGGGAAACACTGAAGCTTTCTTT
NA,TRBV7-2,13,NA,TRBJ2-2,CASSLVLTGELFF,TGTGCCAGCAGCTTAGTTCTTACCGGGGAGCTGTTTTTT
NA,TRBV5-1,18,NA,TRBJ2-2,CASSLQVLAPRVTGELFF,TGCGCCAGCAGCTTGCAAGTGTTGGCGCCGCGGGTCACCGGGGAGCTGTTTTTT
NA,TRBV28,16,NA,TRBJ2-1,CASAASRGVGSNEQFF,TGTGCCAGCGCCGCTTCCCGGGGAGTTGGGTCCAATGAGCAGTTCTTC
few,TRBV15,15,TRBD1,TRBJ2-7,CATSLGTGGSYEQYF,TGTGCCACCAGCTTAGGGACAGGGGGGTCCTACGAGCAGTACTTC
NA,TRBV6-5,15,TRBD1,TRBJ1-5,CASSQGGTSNQPQHF,TGTGCCAGCAGTCAGGGGGGCACGAGCAATCAGCCCCAGCATTTT
NA,TRBV28,12,TRBD2,TRBJ2-3,CASSLEASGREF,TGTGCCAGCAGTCTAGAGGCTAGCGGGAGAGAATTT
NA,TRBV2,15,TRBD1,TRBJ1-6,CASRTGTGKNSPLHF,TGTGCCAGCAGGACGGGGACAGGGAAGAATTCACCCCTCCACTTT
NA,TRBV7-2,15,TRBD2,TRBJ2-3,CASSREGHSTDTQYF,TGTGCCAGCAGCCGGGAGGGACATAGCACAGATACGCAGTATTTT
NA,TRBV15,14,NA,TRBJ1-2,CATSRDYRNYGYTF,TGTGCCACCAGCAGAGATTACCGAAACTATGGCTACACCTTC
NA,TRBV7-9,15,NA,TRBJ2-6,CASSSSRPSANVLTF,TGTGCCAGCAGCTCGTCCCGCCCGTCGGCCAACGTCCTGACTTTC
NA,TRBV6-4,13,NA,TRBJ1-1,CASSEEDGLEAFF,TGTGCCAGCAGTGAAGAAGACGGATTAGAAGCTTTCTTT